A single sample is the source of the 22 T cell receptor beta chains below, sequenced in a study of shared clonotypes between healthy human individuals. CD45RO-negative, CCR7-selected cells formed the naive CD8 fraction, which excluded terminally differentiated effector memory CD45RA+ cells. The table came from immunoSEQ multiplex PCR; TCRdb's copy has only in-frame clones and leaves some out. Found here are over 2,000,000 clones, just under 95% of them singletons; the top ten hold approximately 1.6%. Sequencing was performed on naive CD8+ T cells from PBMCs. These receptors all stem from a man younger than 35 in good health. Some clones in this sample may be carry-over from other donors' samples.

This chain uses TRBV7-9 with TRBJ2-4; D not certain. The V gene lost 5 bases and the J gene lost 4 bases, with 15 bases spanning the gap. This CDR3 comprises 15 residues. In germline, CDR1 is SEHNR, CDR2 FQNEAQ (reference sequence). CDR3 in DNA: TGTGCCAGCAGCCCCCCCCGCCAGGCTAAAAACATTCAGTACTTC. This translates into CASSPPRQAKNIQYF.

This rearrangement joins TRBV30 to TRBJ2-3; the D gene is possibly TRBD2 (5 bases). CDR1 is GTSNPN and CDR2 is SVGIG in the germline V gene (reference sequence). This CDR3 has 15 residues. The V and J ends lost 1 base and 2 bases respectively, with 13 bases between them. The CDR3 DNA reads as TGTGCCTGGAGTGATGTGGAGCGGTACACAGATACGCAGTATTTT. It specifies CAWSDVERYTDTQYF.

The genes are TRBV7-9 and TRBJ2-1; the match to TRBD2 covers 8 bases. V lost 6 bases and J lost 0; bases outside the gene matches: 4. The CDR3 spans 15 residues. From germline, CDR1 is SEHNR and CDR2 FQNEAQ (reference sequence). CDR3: CASRSSGISYNEQFF. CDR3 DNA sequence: TGTGCCAGCAGGAGTAGCGGGATCTCCTACAATGAGCAGTTCTTC.

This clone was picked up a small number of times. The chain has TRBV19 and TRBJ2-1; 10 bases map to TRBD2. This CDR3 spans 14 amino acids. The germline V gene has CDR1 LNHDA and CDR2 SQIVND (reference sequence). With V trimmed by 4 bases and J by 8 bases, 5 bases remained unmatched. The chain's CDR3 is CASSTGTSVDEQFF. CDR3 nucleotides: TGTGCCAGTAGTACCGGGACTAGCGTTGATGAGCAGTTCTTC.

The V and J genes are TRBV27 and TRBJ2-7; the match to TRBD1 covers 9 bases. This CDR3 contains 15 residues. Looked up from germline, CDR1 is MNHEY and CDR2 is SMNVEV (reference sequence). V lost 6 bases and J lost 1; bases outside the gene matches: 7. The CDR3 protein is CASSGRDRASYEQYF. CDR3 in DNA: TGTGCCAGCAGCGGCCGGGACAGGGCTTCCTACGAGCAGTACTTC.

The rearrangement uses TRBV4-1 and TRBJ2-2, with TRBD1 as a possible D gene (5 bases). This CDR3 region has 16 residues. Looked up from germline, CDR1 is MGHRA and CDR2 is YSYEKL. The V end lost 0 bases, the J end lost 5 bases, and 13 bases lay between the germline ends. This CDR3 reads CASSQEVRAATGELFF. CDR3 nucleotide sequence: TGCGCCAGCAGCCAAGAGGTCAGGGCGGCAACCGGGGAGCTGTTTTTT.

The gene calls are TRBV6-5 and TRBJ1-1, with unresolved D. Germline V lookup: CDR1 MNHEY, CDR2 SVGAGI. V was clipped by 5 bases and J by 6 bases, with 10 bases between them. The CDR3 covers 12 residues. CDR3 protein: CASSTGVPEAFF. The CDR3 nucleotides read TGTGCCAGCAGTACGGGAGTCCCTGAAGCTTTCTTT.

CDR3 sequence: CASSQDVRTDQPQHF. DNA of the CDR3: TGCGCCAGCAGCCAAGATGTAAGGACTGATCAGCCCCAGCATTTT. The chain employs TRBV4-1 and TRBJ1-5, with D uncertain. Germline lookup yields CDR1 MGHRA and CDR2 YSYEKL. CDR3 length equals 15 residues. Deletions cut 0 bases from V and 5 bases from J, with 11 bases between.

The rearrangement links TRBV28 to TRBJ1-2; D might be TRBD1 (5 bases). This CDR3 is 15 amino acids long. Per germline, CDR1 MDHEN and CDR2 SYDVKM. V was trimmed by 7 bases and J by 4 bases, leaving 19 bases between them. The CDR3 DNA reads TGTGCCAGCATTTCTCAGAGGGGATCTCTCTATGGCTACACCTTC. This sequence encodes CASISQRGSLYGYTF.

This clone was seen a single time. CDR3 nucleotide sequence: TGTGCCAGTAGGAGGGAAAACTATGGCTACACCTTC. Amino acids: CASRRENYGYTF. The genes are TRBV19 and TRBJ1-2; D unclear. V lost 6 bases, J lost 2 bases, and 7 bases lay in between. This CDR3 is 12 amino acids long. Germline V CDR1 and CDR2: LNHDA, SQIVND (reference sequence).

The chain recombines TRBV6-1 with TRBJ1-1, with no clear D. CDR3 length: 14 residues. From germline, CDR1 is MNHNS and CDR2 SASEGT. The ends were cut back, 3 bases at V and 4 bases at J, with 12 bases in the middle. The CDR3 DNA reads TGTGCCAGCAGTGAGTCGGTGATGGGCACTGAAGCTTTCTTT. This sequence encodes CASSESVMGTEAFF.

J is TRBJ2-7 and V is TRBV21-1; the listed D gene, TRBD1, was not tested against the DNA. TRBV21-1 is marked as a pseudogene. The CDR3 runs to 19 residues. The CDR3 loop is CASSTDGTSKFKITYEQYF. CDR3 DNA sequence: TGTGCCAGCAGCACTGACGGGACATCCAAGTTCAAAATAACCTACGAGCAGTACTTC.

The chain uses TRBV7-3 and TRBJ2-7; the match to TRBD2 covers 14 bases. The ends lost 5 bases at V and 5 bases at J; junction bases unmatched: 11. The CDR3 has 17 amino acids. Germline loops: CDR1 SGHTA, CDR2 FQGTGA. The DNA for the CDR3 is TGTGCCAGCAGCCCGGGGACTAGCGGGAGCCTAGAGCACGAGCAGTACTTC. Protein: CASSPGTSGSLEHEQYF.

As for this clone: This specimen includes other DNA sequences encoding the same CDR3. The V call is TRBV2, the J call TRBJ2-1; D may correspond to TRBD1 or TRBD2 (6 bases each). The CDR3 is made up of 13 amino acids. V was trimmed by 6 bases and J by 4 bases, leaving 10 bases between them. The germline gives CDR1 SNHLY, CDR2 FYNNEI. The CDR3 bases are TGTGCCAGCAGGGAGGGGGGATACAATGAGCAGTTCTTC. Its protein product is CASREGGYNEQFF.

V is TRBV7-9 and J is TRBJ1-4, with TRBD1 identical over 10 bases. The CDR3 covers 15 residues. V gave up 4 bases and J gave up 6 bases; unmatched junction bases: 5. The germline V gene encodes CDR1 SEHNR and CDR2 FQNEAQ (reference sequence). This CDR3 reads CASSWRQGADEKLFF. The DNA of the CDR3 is TGTGCCAGCAGCTGGCGACAGGGGGCTGATGAAAAACTGTTTTTT.

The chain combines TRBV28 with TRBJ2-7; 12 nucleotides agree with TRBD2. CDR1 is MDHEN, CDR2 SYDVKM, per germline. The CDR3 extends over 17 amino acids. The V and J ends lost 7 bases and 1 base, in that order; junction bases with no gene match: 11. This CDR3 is CASNIVTSGRRSYEQYF. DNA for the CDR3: TGTGCCAGCAATATCGTAACTAGCGGGAGGCGGTCCTACGAGCAGTACTTC.

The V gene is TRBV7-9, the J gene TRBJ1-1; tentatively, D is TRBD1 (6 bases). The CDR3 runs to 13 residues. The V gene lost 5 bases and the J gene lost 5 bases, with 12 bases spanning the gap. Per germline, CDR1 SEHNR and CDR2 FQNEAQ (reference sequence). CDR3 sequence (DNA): TGTGCCAGCAGCAAAGGGGGGATGACTGAAGCTTTCTTT. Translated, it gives CASSKGGMTEAFF.

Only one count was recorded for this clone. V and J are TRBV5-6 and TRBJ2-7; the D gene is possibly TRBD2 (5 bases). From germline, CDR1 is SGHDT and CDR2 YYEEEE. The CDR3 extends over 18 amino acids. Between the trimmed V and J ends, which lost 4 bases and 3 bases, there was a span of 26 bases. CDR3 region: CASSQAVRRWESDYEQYF. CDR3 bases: TGTGCCAGCAGCCAGGCTGTCAGACGGTGGGAGAGTGACTACGAGCAGTACTTC.

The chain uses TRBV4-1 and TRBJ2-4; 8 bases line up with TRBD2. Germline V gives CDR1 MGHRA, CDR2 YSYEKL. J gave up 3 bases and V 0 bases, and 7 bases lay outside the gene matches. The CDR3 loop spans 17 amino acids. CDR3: CASSQDGRREDKNIQYF. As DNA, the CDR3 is TGCGCCAGCAGCCAAGATGGTCGGCGGGAGGACAAAAACATTCAGTACTTC.

CDR3 coding DNA: TGTGCTAGTGGTTTGGTCCACAGGGGCCTCAATGAGCAGTTCTTC. Its translation: CASGLVHRGLNEQFF. The gene calls are TRBV12-5 and TRBJ2-1, with 7 nucleotides matching TRBD1. The CDR3 has 15 amino acids. Trimming removed 0 bases from V and 6 bases from J; junction bases left unmatched: 5. Looked up from germline, CDR1 is LGHNT and CDR2 is FRNRAP.

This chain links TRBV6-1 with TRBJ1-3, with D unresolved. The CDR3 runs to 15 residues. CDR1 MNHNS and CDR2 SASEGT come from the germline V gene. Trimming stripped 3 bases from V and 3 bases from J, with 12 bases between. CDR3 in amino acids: CASSDLRAFGNTIYF. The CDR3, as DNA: TGTGCCAGCAGTGATCTGAGGGCCTTTGGAAACACCATATATTTT.

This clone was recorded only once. The CDR3 nucleotides are TGTGCCAGCAGCCGCGGACAGGGGCGCCAAGAGACCCAGTACTTC. Protein sequence: CASSRGQGRQETQYF. The V gene is TRBV7-6, the J gene TRBJ2-5, with 9 bases fitting TRBD1. J was trimmed by 1 base and V by 5 bases; bases with no gene match: 5. From germline, CDR1 is SGHVS and CDR2 FNYEAQ. There are 15 residues in the CDR3.